This record looks at one TCR beta chain sequence and its context. This receptor's antigen is unknown. Per-base qualities were not stored, and no clone one base away is much larger. Including cysteine and phenylalanine, the CDR3 has 16 amino acids. Solely the CDR3 DNA is kept, with 48 bases framed from the first base. V lost 0 bases and J lost 0 bases; the stretch between them is 11 bases long. CDR1 and CDR2 (KGHSH, LQKENI) derive from the germline V gene. The sample is drawn from a study of CD8 T cells in ankylosing spondylitis (dated by TCRdb to the late 2010s). Study-level background: The study profiled T cell receptor beta repertoires in healthy donors and ankylosing spondylitis patients to find disease-linked TCR variants. Peripheral blood samples were taken, and synovial fluid was additionally collected from ankylosing spondylitis patients. The full study cohort was made up of about two dozen ankylosing spondylitis patients and 108 healthy donors. Study-level results and caveats: The disease-linked clones were reported as significantly enriched in matched synovial fluid samples from ankylosing spondylitis patients. Some TCR beta motif variants had previously been reported in synovial fluid and blood of reactive arthritis patients, which suggested common disease-initiation mechanisms. Blood from ankylosing spondylitis patients appeared to be characterized by a TCR beta motif made up of several highly homologous amino acid variants. In peripheral blood, the disease-linked clones were found at relatively low frequencies and had a CD8+ phenotype.

Sequencing took place on an Illumina HiSeq 2500. Quantitative 5'-RACE with molecular barcodes was used to prepare TCR beta libraries. The authors' pipeline ran thus. A new computational method based on a probabilistic model of VDJ rearrangement was used to identify disease-linked TCR variants. In-frame beta chains were kept once TCRdb had trimmed the public reads at Q25 with fastp and called clones with MiXCR. Every CDR3 protein is listed once, alongside the most common genes and DNA of its rows. V and J calls and clone size were set by TCRdb, not the authors. For this sample the table gives 150,000 to 200,000 distinct CDR3 sequences, of which roughly a third were detected only once. The top ten clones comprise 4.5% to 6% of the sample. Synovial fluid samples were paired with blood samples taken from the same ankylosing spondylitis patients.

The sequence derives from a male donor with ankylosing spondylitis. The sequence joins TRBV18 to TRBJ1-2, with no reliable assignment of the D segment. Sequencing input: synovial fluid, either unsorted or a sorted T cell fraction (not recorded which). The nucleotide sequence reads TGTGCCAGCTCACCACCGTCCCCGGGGTCTAACTATGGCTACACCTTC. It translates to CASSPPSPGSNYGYTF.